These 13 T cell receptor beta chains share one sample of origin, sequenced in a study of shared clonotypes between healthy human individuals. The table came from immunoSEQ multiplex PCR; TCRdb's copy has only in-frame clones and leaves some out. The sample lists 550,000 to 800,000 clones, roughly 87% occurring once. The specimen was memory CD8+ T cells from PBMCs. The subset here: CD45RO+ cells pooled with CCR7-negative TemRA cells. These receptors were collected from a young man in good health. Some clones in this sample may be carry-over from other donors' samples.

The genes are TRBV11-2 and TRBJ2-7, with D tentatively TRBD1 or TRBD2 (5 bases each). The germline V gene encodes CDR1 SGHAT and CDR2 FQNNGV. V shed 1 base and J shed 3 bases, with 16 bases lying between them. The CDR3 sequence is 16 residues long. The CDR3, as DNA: TGTGCCAGCAGCTTAGTTCGCACCAGGGCGGGCTACGAGCAGTACTTC. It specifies CASSLVRTRAGYEQYF.

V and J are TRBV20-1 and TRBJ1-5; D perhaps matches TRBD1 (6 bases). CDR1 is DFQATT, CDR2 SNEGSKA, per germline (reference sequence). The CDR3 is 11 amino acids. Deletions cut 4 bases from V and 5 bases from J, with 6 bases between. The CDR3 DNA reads TGCAGTGCTAAGGGGGATCAGCCCCAGCATTTT. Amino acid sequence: CSAKGDQPQHF.

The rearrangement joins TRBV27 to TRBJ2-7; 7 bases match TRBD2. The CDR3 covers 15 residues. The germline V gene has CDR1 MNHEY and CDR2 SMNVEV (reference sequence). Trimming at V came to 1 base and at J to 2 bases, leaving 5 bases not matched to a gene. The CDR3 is CASSLFGRPPYEQYF. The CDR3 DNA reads TGTGCCAGCAGTTTATTCGGGAGGCCACCCTACGAGCAGTACTTC.

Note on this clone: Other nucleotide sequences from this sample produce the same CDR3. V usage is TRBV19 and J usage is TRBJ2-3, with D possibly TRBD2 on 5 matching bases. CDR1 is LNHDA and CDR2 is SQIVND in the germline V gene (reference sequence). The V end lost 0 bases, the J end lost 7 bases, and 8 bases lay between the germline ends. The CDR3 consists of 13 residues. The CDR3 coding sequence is TGTGCCAGTAGTATAGATCGGGGTAATACGCAGTATTTT. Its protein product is CASSIDRGNTQYF.

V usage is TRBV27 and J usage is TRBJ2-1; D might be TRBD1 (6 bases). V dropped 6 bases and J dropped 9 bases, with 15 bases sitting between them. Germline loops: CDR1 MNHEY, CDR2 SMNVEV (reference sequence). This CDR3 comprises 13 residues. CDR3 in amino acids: CASRDGQGTEQFF. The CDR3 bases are TGTGCCAGCAGAGATGGGCAGGGGACTGAGCAGTTCTTC.

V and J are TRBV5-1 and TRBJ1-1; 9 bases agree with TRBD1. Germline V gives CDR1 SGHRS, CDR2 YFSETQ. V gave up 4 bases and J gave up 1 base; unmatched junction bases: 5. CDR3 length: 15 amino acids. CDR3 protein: CASSQGTGRNTEAFF. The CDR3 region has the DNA TGCGCCAGCAGCCAAGGGACAGGGCGGAACACTGAAGCTTTCTTT.

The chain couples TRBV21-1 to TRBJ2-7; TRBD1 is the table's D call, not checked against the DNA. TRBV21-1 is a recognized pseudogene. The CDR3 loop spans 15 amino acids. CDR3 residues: CASSKGLAPTYEQYF. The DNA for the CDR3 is TGTGCCAGCAGCAAAGGTTTGGCACCAACCTACGAGCAGTACTTC.

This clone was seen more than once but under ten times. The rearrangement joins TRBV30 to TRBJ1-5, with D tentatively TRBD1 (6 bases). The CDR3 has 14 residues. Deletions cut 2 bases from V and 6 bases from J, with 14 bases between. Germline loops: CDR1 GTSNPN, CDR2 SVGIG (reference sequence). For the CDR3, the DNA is TGTGCCTGGAGTAACCGGCAGGGGAGTCAGCCCCAGCATTTT. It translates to CAWSNRQGSQPQHF.

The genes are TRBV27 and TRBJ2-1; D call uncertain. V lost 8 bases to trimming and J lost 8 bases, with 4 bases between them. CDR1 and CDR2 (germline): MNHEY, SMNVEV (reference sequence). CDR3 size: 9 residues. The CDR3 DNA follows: TGTGCCAGCCGTGATGAGCAGTTCTTC. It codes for CASRDEQFF.

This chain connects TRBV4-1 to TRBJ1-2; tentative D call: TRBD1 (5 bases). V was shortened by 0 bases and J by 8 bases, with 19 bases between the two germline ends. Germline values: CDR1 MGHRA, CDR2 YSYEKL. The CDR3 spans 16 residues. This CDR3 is CASSQESLGDWSGYTF. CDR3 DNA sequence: TGCGCCAGCAGCCAAGAATCCCTGGGGGACTGGTCGGGCTACACCTTC.

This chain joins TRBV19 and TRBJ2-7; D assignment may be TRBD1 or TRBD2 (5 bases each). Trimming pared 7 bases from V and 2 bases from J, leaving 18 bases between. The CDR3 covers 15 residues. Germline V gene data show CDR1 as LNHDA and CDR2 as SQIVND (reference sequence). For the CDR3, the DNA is TGTGCCAGTACTCCTAGGTTGGGACGGGCCTACGAGCAGTACTTC. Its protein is CASTPRLGRAYEQYF. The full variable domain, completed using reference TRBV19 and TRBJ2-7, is DGGITQSPKYLFRKEGQNVTLSCEQNLNHDAMYWYRQDPGQGLRLIYYSQIVNDFQKGDIAEGYSVSREKKESFPLTVTSAQKNPTAFYLCASTPRLGRAYEQYFGPGTRLTVT.

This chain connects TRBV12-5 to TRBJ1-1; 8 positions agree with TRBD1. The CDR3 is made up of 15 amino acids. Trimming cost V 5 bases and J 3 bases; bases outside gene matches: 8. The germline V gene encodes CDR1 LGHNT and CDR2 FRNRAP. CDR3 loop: CASGPGQGRYTEAFF. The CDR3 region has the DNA TGTGCTAGTGGTCCCGGACAGGGACGATACACTGAAGCTTTCTTT.

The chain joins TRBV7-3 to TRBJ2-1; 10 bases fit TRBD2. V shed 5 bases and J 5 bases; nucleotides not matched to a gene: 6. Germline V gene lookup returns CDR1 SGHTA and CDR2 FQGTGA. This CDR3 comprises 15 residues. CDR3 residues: CASSPFSGRDNEQFF. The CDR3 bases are TGTGCCAGCAGCCCTTTCAGCGGGAGGGACAATGAGCAGTTCTTC.